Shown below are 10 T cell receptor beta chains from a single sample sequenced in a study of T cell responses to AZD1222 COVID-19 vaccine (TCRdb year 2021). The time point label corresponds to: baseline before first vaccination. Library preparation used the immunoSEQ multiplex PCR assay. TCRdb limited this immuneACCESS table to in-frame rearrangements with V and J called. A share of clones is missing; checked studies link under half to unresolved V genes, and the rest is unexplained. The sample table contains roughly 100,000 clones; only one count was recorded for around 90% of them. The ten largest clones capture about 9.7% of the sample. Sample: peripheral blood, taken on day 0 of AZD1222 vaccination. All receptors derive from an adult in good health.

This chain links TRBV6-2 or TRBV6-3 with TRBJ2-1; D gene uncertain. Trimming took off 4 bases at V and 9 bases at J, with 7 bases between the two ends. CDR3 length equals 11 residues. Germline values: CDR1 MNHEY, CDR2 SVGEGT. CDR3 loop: CASSLAGEQFF. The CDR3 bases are TGTGCCAGCAGTTTAGCAGGTGAGCAGTTCTTC.

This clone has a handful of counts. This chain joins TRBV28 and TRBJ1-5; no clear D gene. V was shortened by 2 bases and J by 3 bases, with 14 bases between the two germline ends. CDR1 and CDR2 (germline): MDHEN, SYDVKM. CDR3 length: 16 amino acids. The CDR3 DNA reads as TGTGCCAGCAGTTTAGGGATCTCGAGTGACAATCAGCCCCAGCATTTT. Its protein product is CASSLGISSDNQPQHF.

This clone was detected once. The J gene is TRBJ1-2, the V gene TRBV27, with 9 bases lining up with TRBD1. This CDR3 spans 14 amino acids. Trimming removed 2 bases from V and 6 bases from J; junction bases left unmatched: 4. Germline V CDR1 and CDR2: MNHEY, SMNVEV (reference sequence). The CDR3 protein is CASSLTGGGDGYTF. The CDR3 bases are TGTGCCAGCAGTTTAACAGGGGGCGGGGATGGCTACACCTTC.

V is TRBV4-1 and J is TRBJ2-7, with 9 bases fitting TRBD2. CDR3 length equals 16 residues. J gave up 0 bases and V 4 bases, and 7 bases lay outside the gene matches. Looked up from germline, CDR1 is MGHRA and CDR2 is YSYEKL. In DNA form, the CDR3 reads TGCGCCAGCAGCCCTGGACTAGCGCCGAGCTCCTACGAGCAGTACTTC. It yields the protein CASSPGLAPSSYEQYF.

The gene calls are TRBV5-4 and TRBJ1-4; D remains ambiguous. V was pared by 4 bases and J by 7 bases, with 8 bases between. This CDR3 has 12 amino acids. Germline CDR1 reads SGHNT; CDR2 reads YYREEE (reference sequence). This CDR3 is CASSLPGEKLFF. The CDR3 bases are TGTGCCAGCAGCCTCCCGGGTGAAAAACTGTTTTTT.

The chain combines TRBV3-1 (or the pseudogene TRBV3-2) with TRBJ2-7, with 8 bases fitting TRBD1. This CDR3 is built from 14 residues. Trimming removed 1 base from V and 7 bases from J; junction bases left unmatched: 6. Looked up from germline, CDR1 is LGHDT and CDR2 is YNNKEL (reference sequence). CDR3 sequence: CASSQVGRGREQYF. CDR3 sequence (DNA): TGTGCCAGCAGCCAAGTGGGCAGGGGGCGGGAGCAGTACTTC.

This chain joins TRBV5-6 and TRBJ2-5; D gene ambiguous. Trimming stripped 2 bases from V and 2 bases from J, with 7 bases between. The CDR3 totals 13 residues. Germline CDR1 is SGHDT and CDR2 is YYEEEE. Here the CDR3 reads CASSLSIQETQYF. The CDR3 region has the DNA TGTGCCAGCAGCTTAAGCATTCAAGAGACCCAGTACTTC.

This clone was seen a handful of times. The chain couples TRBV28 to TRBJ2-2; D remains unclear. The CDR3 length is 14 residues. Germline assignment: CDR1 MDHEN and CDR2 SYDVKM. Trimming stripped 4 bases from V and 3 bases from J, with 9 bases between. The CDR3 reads CASSSGSYTGELFF. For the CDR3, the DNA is TGTGCCAGCAGTTCCGGGTCCTACACCGGGGAGCTGTTTTTT.

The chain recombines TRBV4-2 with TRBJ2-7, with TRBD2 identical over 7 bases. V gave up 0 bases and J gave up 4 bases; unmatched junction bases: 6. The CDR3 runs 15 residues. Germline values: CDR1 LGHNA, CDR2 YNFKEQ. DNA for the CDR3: TGTGCCAGCAGCCAAGAGGCTAGCGGACCATACGAGCAGTACTTC. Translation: CASSQEASGPYEQYF.

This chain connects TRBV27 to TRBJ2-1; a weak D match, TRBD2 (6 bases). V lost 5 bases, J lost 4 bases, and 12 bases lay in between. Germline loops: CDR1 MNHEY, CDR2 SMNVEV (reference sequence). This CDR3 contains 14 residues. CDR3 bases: TGTGCCAGCAGTCTCCAGCGGGTGTACAATGAGCAGTTCTTC. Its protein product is CASSLQRVYNEQFF.